The T cell receptor beta chain described here comes from a study of long-term antiretroviral therapy in people with HIV (dated by TCRdb to 2022 to 2024). About the full investigation: The earliest samples were collected roughly a decade before the 2015 WHO recommendation for immediate ART, at a time when ART was usually postponed until CD4 counts fell. Whether ART initiation and durable HIV suppression were associated with changes in peripheral blood TRB repertoire composition and diversity was tested in a retrospective serial study. A total of over 150 cryopreserved PBMC samples came from 25 to 35 adults with confirmed HIV infection and were collected serially over a mean of roughly 6 years (range 1-12). Among the 25 to 35 participants with HIV, eleven to twelve were female. No cross-contamination during QIAcube processing turned up in test extractions that ran a monoclonal T-cell line alongside 25 to 35 polyclonal samples.

This clone was observed a few times. This receptor's antigen is unknown. No base quality information exists; no much larger clone differs at one position. The full study reports these points: HIV repertoires had narrower CDR3 length ranges than controls, and the network structure suggested an antigen-experienced repertoire that shifted only slightly toward naive after ART. Owing to limited PBMC availability, only the TCR beta chain was sequenced, without alpha chain pairing. Inferences about post-ART repertoire changes are limited because no data were available on ART adherence, viral resistance or therapy changes. Starting ART was linked to a significant rise in TRB diversity, yet even with long-term ART the diversity remained significantly lower than in transplant donor controls. The samples span the years 2004 to 2017, and the ART regimens used may be less effective than current regimens. Expanded TRB clones identified before ART initiation dominated the repertoire across all time points, though the dominance fluctuated and decreased in many PLHIV after ART. Unsorted PBMC were profiled instead of sorted CD4+ and CD8+ T cells because pre-ART samples had limited cell numbers.

CDR1 and CDR2, looked up from the germline V gene, are MNHEY and SVGAGI. V sheds 5 bases and J sheds 4 bases, leaving 15 bases between their ends. From cysteine to phenylalanine, the CDR3 is 14 amino acids long. Only the CDR3 portion is preserved as DNA: 42 bases, with reading frame beginning at the first base. The immunoSEQ hsTCRB v3.0 assay was used at survey level resolution for TRB variable region sequencing. The target sequencing depth for TRB was roughly 35,000-50,000 T-cell genomes per sample. Pooled TRB libraries were sequenced on an Illumina MiSeq with a v3 150-cycle kit. The original methods were these. Repertoire analysis ran in R within a reproducible Nextflow workflow covering QC, data transformation and analysis. Custom analyses were implemented in LymphoSeq2, an R package for AIRR-Seq data exploration. Several samples that yielded fewer than 5000 total TRB sequences were excluded, so that 150 to 200 HIV repertoires were analyzed. Of the 188 retained HIV repertoires, approximately 60 were collected before and around 130 after ART initiation. Each repertoire was downsampled to 5000 TRB nucleotide sequences, and summary statistics were averaged across 100 downsampling iterations. The analysis kept only TRB sequences whose CDR3 regions were at least seven amino acids long. Diversity was assessed using a clonality score derived from Shannon entropy and using the Gini coefficient. In repertoire networks, the top 5000 CDR3 amino acid sequences were linked whenever an edit distance of one separated two sequences. Antigen specificity groups and MHC restriction were predicted for TRB CDR3 amino acid sequences with GLIPH2. To flag known associations with CMV, EBV, HIV or tissue antigens, CDR3 amino acid sequences were compared against VDJdb and McPAS-TCR. Pre-ART, post-ART and control groups were compared with Wilcoxon signed-rank tests and Holm-Bonferroni correction. As stored in TCRdb, this immuneACCESS dataset retains in-frame rearrangements with V and J assigned. A fraction of the clones does not appear; measured against another copy, unresolved V genes explain less than half of the discrepancy, and the remainder lacks a known reason. D and trimming come from the DNA, and the V and J calls and clone size come from that table. Counted in this sample were approximately 30,000 clones; roughly 84% of them appeared once. The leading ten clones occupy around 8.3% of the sample.

To be included, a participant needed at least one PBMC sample from before ART initiation plus at least two post-ART samples. All participants with HIV were treated in the United States of America. Before DNA extraction, cryopreserved samples of about 0.9-10 million PBMC were thawed and then washed. At the time of the earliest PBMC sample, participants with HIV were aged between about 20 and 54 years. Each participant contributed PBMC samples from 1-4 timepoints before ART initiation and 2-8 timepoints after ART initiation, with a median of 7 samples. For every participant, serial HIV viral load, CD4+ T-cell count, ART history and demographic data were obtained. Genomic DNA was extracted from unsorted PBMC with a Qiagen kit on a QIAcube, with processing performed in batches of 12 samples.

The chain is encoded by TRBV6-5 joined to TRBJ2-7; 6 matching bases give a weak D call of TRBD1. The sequence derives from a man aged 35 to 55 with HIV. Sequencing used unsorted PBMCs, obtained 3 years after starting antiretroviral therapy. The CDR3 region reads CASSPHGQNYEQYF. The sequenced DNA is TGTGCCAGCAGTCCCCACGGACAGAATTACGAGCAGTACTTC.